This TCR beta chain emerged from a study of regulatory T cells in long-lasting Graves disease. General study findings and limits: Persistent disease preferred TRBV28, TRBJ1-2 and TRBJ2-5; new disease, TRBV20-1 and TRBJ2-1.

Relying on iRepertoire HTBI primers and Arm-PCR of CDR3 regions, the team built TCR beta libraries. MiXCR, applied by TCRdb to the multiplex PCR reads, yields one record per CDR3 protein. This sample has 420,000 or so distinct CDR3 sequences, with around 20% found just once. The CDR3 has 17 amino acids. V lost 1 base, J lost 5 bases, and 5 bases stayed unmatched. This clonotype showed up many times. Antigen unknown. Time point defined: persistent/refractory GD, antithyroid drugs over 5 years with positive TRAb. The authors made the TCR library using RNA they extracted from PBMCs. Sequencing was performed on peripheral blood mononuclear cells (PBMCs), taken when the disease was refractory, from a patient treated with antithyroid drugs. The genes are TRBV12-3 or TRBV12-4 and TRBJ2-2, with TRBD2 identical over 12 bases. The clonotype comes from a female donor with Graves disease. The CDR3: CASSLGTSGKRTGELFF. Written as DNA, the CDR3 is TGTGCCAGCAGTTTAGGGACTAGCGGGAAACGGACCGGGGAGCTGTTTTTT.